A selection of T cell receptor beta chains follows, all from one sample in a study of T cells expressing NK-cell markers. TCRdb derives one entry per CDR3 protein from the 5' RACE reads, leaving out DNA. The table counts 400,000 to 550,000 distinct CDR3 sequences; about 7.1% lies in the top ten. Source material: blood T cells: a sorted CD56 or NKG2C T cell subset, CD4+ or CD8+ T cells, or bulk PBMC T cells (not recorded which). The receptors stem from a woman between 18 and 70 years old in good health. CDR3s include the opening cysteine and the closing phenylalanine or tryptophan.

J gene: TRBJ1-1
V gene: TRBV5-1
CDR3 protein: CASSQQGHGAFF

J gene: TRBJ2-1
V gene: TRBV7-2
CDR3 protein: CASSSRTGRNNEQFF

J gene: TRBJ1-2
V gene: TRBV12-3/TRBV12-4
CDR3 protein: CASNADRGPFYTF

J gene: TRBJ2-7
V gene: TRBV20-1
CDR3 protein: CSACAPSWDEQYF

J gene: TRBJ2-7
V gene: TRBV6-1
CDR3 protein: CASSISGRQVPYEQYF

J gene: TRBJ1-4
V gene: TRBV15
CDR3 protein: CATSTAGATNEKLFF

J gene: TRBJ2-5
V gene: TRBV4-2
CDR3 protein: CASSLEAGRETQYF

J gene: TRBJ2-5
V gene: TRBV10-3
CDR3 protein: CAISESGAQETQYF

J gene: TRBJ2-1
V gene: TRBV7-3
CDR3 protein: CASSFRDRSTDEQFF

J gene: TRBJ1-2
V gene: TRBV25-1
CDR3 protein: CASSETGRVAYGYTF

J gene: TRBJ2-7
V gene: TRBV10-3
CDR3 protein: CAISQGTYEQYF

J gene: TRBJ1-1
V gene: TRBV5-1
CDR3 protein: CATTGGTGEAFF

J gene: TRBJ1-1
V gene: TRBV3-1
CDR3 protein: CASSLTRDTEAFF

J gene: TRBJ2-2
V gene: TRBV7-3
CDR3 protein: CAISTGPGELFF

J gene: TRBJ1-1
V gene: TRBV20-1
CDR3 protein: CSARLGTGGTEAFF

J gene: TRBJ2-1
V gene: TRBV20-1
CDR3 protein: CSAEGRTYNEQFF

J gene: TRBJ2-5
V gene: TRBV9
CDR3 protein: CASSASGGLTRETQYF

J gene: TRBJ2-5
V gene: TRBV19
CDR3 protein: CASSSTDRGQFQETQYF

J gene: TRBJ1-1
V gene: TRBV18
CDR3 protein: CASSGRVQQAFF

J gene: TRBJ1-2
V gene: TRBV9
CDR3 protein: CASRGLDYGYTF

J gene: TRBJ2-7
V gene: TRBV6-5
CDR3 protein: CASSYRASGPYEQYF

J gene: TRBJ1-2
V gene: TRBV6-1
CDR3 protein: CASRPSGTGISYGYTF

J gene: TRBJ1-2
V gene: TRBV12-3/TRBV12-4
CDR3 protein: CASSFKGGVYGYTF

J gene: TRBJ2-1
V gene: TRBV20-1
CDR3 protein: CSATVGTFYSYNEQFF

J gene: TRBJ2-5
V gene: TRBV7-2
CDR3 protein: CASSLQGLTQYF

J gene: TRBJ2-1
V gene: TRBV15
CDR3 protein: CATGPNNEQFF

J gene: TRBJ1-1
V gene: TRBV29-1
CDR3 protein: CSGGQGVGTEAFF

J gene: TRBJ1-3
V gene: TRBV20-1
CDR3 protein: CSATRGPGNTIYF

J gene: TRBJ2-1
V gene: TRBV6-2/TRBV6-3
CDR3 protein: CASSSLAGFSYNEQFF

J gene: TRBJ2-2
V gene: TRBV12-3/TRBV12-4
CDR3 protein: CASIGGLSTGELFF

J gene: TRBJ1-6
V gene: TRBV12-3/TRBV12-4
CDR3 protein: CASSPNPDSSPLHF

J gene: TRBJ2-7
V gene: TRBV19
CDR3 protein: CATLTGLEQYF

J gene: TRBJ1-5
V gene: TRBV29-1
CDR3 protein: CSTGGSNQPQHF

J gene: TRBJ1-1
V gene: TRBV11-2
CDR3 protein: CASILLVVGTEAFF

J gene: TRBJ2-7
V gene: TRBV6-2/TRBV6-3
CDR3 protein: CASSIPGLNEQYF